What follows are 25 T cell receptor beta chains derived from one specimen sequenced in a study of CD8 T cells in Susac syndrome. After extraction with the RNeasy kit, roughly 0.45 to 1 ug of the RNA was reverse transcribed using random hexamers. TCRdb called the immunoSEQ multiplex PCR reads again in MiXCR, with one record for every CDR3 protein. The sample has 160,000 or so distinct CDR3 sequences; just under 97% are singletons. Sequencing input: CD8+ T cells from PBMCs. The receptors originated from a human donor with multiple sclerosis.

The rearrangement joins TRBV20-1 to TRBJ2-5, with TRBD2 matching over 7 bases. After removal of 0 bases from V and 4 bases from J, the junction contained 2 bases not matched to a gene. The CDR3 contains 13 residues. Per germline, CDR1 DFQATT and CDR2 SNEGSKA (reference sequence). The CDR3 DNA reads TGCAGTGCTAGAGAGGGAGGGTCAGAGACCCAGTACTTC. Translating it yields CSAREGGSETQYF.

The chain's CDR3 is CASSEGAGGLSYEQYV. CDR3 coding DNA: TGTGCCAGCAGTGAAGGGGCTGGGGGCCTCTCCTACGAGCAGTACGTC. This chain joins TRBV6-1 and TRBJ2-7, with D tentatively TRBD1 (6 bases). Germline assignment: CDR1 MNHNS and CDR2 SASEGT. The CDR3 is made up of 16 amino acids. V shed 1 base and J shed 0 bases, with 13 bases lying between them.

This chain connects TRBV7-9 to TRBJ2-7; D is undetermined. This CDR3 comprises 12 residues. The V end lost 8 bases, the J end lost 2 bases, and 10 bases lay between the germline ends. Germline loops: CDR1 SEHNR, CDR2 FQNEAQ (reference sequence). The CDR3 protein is CASGLGAYEQYF. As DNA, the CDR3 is TGTGCCAGCGGCCTAGGAGCCTACGAGCAGTACTTC.

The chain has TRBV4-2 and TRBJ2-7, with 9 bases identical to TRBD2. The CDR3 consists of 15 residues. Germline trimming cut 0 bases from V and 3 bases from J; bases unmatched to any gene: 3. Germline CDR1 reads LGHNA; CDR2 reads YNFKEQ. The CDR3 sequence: CASSQDLAGIYEQYF. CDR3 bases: TGTGCCAGCAGCCAAGACCTAGCGGGGATCTACGAGCAGTACTTC.

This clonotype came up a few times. For the CDR3, the DNA is TGTGCCAGCAGCCTTACATGGGAGACCCAGTACTTC. It specifies CASSLTWETQYF. V and J are TRBV11-2 and TRBJ2-5; no firm D call. The germline V gene encodes CDR1 SGHAT and CDR2 FQNNGV. V was trimmed by 5 bases and J by 5 bases, leaving 9 bases between them. The CDR3 contains 12 residues.

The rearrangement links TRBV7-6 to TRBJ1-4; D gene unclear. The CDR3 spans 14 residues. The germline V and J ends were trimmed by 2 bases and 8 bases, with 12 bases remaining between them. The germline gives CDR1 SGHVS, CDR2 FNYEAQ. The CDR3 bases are TGTGCCAGCAGCTTAACCCTCGGAAAAGAAAAACTGTTTTTT. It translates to CASSLTLGKEKLFF.

In nucleotides, the CDR3 is TGTGCTACAGGGGGAACCTACAATGAGCAGTTCTTC. This translates into CATGGTYNEQFF. The chain recombines TRBV12-5 with TRBJ2-1, with 7 bases lining up with TRBD1. Per germline, CDR1 LGHNT and CDR2 FRNRAP. J was trimmed by 2 bases and V by 10 bases; bases with no gene match: 2. CDR3 length: 12 amino acids. The full variable domain, rest sourced from reference TRBV12-5 and TRBJ2-1, is DARVTQTPRHKVTEMGQEVTMRCQPILGHNTVFWYRQTMMQGLELLAYFRNRAPLDDSGMPKDRFSAEMPDATLATLKIQPSEPRDSAVYFCATGGTYNEQFFGPGTRLTVL.

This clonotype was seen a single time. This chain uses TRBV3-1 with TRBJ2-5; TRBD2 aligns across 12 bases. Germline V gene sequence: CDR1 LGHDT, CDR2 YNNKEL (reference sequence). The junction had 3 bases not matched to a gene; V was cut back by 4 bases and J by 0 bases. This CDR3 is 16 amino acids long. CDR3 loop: CASSPWTSGDQETQYF. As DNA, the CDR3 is TGTGCCAGCAGCCCCTGGACTAGCGGGGACCAAGAGACCCAGTACTTC.

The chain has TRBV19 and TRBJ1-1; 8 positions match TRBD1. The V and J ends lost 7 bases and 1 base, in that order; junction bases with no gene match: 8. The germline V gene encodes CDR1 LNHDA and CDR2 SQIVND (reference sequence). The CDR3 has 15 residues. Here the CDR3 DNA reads TGTGCCAGTATAGAGGGCGGGACAGGGAACACTGAAGCTTTCTTT. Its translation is CASIEGGTGNTEAFF.

The CDR3 here is CASSLAPSGSYNEQFF. As DNA, the CDR3 is TGTGCCAGCAGCTTAGCGCCTAGCGGAAGCTACAATGAGCAGTTCTTC. The J gene is TRBJ2-1, the V gene TRBV7-9; the match to TRBD2 covers 7 bases. The CDR3 has 16 residues. Germline V lookup: CDR1 SEHNR, CDR2 FQNEAQ (reference sequence). Germline trimming cut 0 bases from V and 3 bases from J; bases unmatched to any gene: 5.

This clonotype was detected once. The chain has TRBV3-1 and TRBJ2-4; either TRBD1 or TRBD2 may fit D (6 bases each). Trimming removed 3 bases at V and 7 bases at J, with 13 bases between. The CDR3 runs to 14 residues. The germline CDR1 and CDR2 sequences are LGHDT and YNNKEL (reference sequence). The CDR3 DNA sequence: TGTGCCAGCAGCCATGATCCCGGGGGCAACATTCAGTACTTC. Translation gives CASSHDPGGNIQYF.

CDR3 loop: CATSRAFTGEAFF. For the CDR3, the DNA is TGTGCCACCAGCAGAGCCTTTACCGGTGAAGCTTTCTTT. The chain carries TRBV15 and TRBJ1-1; D unresolved. The V and J ends lost 1 base and 7 bases respectively, with 10 bases between them. The CDR3 is 13 amino acids. CDR1 is LNHNV, CDR2 YYDKDF, per germline (reference sequence).

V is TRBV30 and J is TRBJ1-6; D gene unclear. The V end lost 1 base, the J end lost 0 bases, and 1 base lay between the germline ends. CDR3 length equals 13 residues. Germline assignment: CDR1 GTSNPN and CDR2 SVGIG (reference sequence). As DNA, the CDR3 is TGTGCCTGGAGTGACTCCTATAATTCACCCCTCCACTTT. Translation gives CAWSDSYNSPLHF.

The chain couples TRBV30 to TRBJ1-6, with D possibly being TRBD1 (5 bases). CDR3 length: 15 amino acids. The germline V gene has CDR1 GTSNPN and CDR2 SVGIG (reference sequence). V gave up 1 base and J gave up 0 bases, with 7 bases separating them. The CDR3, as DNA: TGTGCCTGGAGTGAGGGGAGCTCCTATAATTCACCCCTCCACTTT. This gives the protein CAWSEGSSYNSPLHF.

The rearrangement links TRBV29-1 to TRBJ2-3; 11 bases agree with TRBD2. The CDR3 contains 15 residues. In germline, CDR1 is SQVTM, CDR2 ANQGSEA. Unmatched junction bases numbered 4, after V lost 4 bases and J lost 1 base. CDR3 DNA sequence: TGCAGCGTTGTCGGGACTAGCGGACGCACAGATACGCAGTATTTT. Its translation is CSVVGTSGRTDTQYF.

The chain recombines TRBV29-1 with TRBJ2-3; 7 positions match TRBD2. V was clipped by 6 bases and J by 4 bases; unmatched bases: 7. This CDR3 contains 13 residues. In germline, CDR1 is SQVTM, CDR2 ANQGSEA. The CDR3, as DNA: TGCAGCGTGGCCTTAGGGAGGGCAGATACGCAGTATTTT. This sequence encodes CSVALGRADTQYF.

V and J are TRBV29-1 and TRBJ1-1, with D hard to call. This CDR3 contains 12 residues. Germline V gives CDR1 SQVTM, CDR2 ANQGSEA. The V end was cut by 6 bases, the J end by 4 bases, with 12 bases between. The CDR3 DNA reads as TGCAGCGTAACCGGGATCACCACTGAAGCTTTCTTT. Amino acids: CSVTGITTEAFF.

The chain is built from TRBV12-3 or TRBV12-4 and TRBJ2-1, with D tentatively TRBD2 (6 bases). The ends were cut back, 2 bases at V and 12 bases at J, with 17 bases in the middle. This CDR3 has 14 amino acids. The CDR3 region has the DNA TGTGCCAGCAGTTTACCCCGACTAGTCACCTCGCAGTTCTTC. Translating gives CASSLPRLVTSQFF.

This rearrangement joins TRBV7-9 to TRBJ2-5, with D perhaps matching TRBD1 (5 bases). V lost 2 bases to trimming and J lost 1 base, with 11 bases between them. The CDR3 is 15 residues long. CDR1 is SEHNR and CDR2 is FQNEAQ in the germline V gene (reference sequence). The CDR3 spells CASSLSQGIQETQYF. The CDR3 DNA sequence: TGTGCCAGCAGCTTAAGTCAGGGCATCCAAGAGACCCAGTACTTC.

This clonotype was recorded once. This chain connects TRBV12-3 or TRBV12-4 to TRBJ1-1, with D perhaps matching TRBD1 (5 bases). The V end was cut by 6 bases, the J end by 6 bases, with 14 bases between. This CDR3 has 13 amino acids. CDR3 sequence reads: CASSLGLGAEAFF. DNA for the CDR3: TGTGCCAGCAGCTTGGGACTGGGAGCTGAAGCTTTCTTT.

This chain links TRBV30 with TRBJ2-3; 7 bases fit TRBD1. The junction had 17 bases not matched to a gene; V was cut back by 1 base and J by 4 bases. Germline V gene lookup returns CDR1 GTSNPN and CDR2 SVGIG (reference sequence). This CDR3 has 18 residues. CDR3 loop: CAWSATWVDREPADTQYF. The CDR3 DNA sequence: TGTGCCTGGAGTGCCACGTGGGTCGACAGGGAACCCGCAGATACGCAGTATTTT. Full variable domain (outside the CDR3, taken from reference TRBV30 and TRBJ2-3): SQTIHQWPATLVQPVGSPLSLECTVEGTSNPNLYWYRQAAGRGLQLLFYSVGIGQISSEVPQNLSASRPQDRQFILSSKKLLLSDSGFYLCAWSATWVDREPADTQYFGPGTRLTVL.

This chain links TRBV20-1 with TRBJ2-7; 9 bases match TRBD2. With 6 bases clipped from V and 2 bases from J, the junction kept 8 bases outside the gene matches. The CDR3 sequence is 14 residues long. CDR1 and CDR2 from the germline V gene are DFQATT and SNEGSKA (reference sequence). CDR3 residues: CSARQSGGPYEQYV. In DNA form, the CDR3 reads TGCAGTGCCCGCCAAAGCGGGGGGCCCTACGAGCAGTACGTC.

As DNA, the CDR3 is TGTGCCAGCAGTTCCGCCCCAGGAGGGAGTGGCTACACCTTC. It translates to CASSSAPGGSGYTF. The chain joins TRBV27 to TRBJ1-2; D unclear. CDR1 MNHEY and CDR2 SMNVEV come from the germline V gene (reference sequence). The CDR3 is 14 residues long. The V end was cut by 4 bases, the J end by 7 bases, with 16 bases between.

Here the CDR3 reads CASRRGGSSYEQYF. The CDR3 DNA reads TGTGCCAGCAGGCGCGGGGGGAGCTCCTACGAGCAGTACTTC. This chain joins TRBV7-9 and TRBJ2-7, with 8 bases fitting TRBD2. Losses at the gene ends were 6 bases for V and 0 bases for J; bases not matched to a gene: 4. The CDR3 covers 14 residues. From germline, CDR1 is SEHNR and CDR2 FQNEAQ (reference sequence).

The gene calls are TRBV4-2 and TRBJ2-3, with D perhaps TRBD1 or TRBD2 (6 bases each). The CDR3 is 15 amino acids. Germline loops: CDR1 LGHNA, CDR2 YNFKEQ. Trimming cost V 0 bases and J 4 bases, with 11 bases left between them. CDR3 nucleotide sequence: TGTGCCAGCAGCCAAGAGATAGGGGGGCCAGATACGCAGTATTTT. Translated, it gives CASSQEIGGPDTQYF.